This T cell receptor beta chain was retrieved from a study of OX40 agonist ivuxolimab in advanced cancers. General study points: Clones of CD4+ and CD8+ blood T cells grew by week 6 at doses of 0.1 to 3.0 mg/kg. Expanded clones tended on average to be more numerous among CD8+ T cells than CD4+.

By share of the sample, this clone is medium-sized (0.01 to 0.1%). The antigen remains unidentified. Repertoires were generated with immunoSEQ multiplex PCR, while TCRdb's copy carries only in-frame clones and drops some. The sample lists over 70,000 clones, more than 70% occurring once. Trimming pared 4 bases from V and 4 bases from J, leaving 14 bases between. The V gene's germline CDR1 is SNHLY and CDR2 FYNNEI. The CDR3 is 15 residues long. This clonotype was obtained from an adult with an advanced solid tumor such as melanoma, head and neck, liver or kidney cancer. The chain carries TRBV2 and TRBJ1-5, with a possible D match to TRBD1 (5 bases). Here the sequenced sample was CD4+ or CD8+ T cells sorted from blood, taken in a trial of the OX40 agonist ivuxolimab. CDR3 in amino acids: CASSVSGKGNQPQHF. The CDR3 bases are TGTGCCAGCAGTGTGTCAGGGAAGGGGAATCAGCCCCAGCATTTT. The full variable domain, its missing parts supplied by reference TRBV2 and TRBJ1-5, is EPEVTQTPSHQVTQMGQEVILRCVPISNHLYFYWYRQILGQKVEFLVSFYNNEISEKSEIFDDQFSVERPDGSNFTLKIRSTKLEDSAMYFCASSVSGKGNQPQHFGDGTRLSIL.